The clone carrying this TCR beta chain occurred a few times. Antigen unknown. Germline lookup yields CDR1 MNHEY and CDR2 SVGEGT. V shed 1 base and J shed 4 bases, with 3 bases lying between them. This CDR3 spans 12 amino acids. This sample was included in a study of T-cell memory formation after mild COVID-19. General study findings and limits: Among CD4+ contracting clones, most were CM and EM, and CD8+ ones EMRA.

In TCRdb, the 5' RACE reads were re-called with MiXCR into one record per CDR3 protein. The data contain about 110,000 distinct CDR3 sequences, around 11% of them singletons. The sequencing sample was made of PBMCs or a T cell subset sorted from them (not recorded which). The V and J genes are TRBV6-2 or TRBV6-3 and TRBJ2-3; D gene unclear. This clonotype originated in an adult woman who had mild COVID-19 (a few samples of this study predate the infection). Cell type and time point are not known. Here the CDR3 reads CASSYYPDTQYF. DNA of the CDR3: TGTGCCAGCAGTTACTACCCAGATACGCAGTATTTT.